The present T cell receptor beta chain was sequenced within a study of T cells in Graves' hyperthyroidism and ophthalmopathy. The CDR3 extends over 13 amino acids. V lost 5 bases to trimming and J lost 7 bases, with 11 bases between them. RNA transcripts yielded amplified TCR beta CDR3 regions. A set of HTBI primers served as the primers for a first-round RT-PCR of the TCR CDR3. TCRdb used MiXCR to reprocess the multiplex PCR reads, holding one entry per CDR3 protein. The sample includes around 690,000 distinct CDR3 sequences, around 15% of them seen just once. This clonotype occurred many times. Patients were aged 18 to 65, had disease duration under 2 months, and had newly diagnosed hyperthyroidism. Each diagnosis was grounded in clinical symptoms, serum thyroxine and TRAb, thyroid ultrasound, and orbital computed tomography. The source of the PBMCs was around 10 ml of fresh peripheral blood.

The chain carries TRBV12-3 or TRBV12-4 and TRBJ2-2; D uncertain. The sequence derives from a man aged 50-60 years with Graves' hyperthyroidism. The sequencing sample was made of blood. The CDR3, as DNA: TGTGCCAGCAGTCCCCGGACGGACGGGGAGCTGTTTTTT. It encodes CASSPRTDGELFF.